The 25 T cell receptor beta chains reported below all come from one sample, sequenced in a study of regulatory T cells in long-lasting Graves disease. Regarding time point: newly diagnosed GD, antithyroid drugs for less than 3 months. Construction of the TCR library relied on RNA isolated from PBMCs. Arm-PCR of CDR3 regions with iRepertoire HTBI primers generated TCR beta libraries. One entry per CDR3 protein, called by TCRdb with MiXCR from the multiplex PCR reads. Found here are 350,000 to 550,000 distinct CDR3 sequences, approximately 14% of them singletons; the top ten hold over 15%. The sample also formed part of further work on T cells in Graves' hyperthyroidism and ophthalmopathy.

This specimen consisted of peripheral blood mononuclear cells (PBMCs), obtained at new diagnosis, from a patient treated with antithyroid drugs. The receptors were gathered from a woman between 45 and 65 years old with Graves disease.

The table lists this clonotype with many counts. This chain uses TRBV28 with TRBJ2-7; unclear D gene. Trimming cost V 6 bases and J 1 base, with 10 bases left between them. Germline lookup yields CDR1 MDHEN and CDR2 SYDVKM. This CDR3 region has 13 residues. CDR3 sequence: CASRKEYSYEQYF. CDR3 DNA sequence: TGTGCCAGCAGGAAAGAGTATTCCTACGAGCAGTACTTC.

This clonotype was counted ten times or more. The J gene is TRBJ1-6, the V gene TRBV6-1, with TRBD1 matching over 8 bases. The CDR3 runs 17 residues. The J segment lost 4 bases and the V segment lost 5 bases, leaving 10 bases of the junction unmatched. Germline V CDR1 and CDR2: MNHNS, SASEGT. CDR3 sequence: CASSYQEGQEYNSPLHF. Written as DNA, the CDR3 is TGTGCCAGCAGTTACCAGGAGGGACAGGAGTATAATTCACCCCTCCACTTT.

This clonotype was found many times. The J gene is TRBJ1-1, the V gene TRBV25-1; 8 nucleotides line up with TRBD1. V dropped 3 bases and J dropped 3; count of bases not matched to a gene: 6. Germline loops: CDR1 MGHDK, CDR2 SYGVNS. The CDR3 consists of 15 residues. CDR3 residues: CASSDIQGAHTEAFF. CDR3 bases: TGTGCCAGCAGTGATATCCAGGGGGCGCACACTGAAGCTTTCTTT.

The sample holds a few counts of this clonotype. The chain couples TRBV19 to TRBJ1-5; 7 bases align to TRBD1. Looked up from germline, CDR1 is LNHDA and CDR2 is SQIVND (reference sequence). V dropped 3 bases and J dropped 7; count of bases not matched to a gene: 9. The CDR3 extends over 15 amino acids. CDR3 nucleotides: TGTGCCAGTAGTATTTTCGACAGGGTGCGCCAGCCCCAGCATTTT. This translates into CASSIFDRVRQPQHF.

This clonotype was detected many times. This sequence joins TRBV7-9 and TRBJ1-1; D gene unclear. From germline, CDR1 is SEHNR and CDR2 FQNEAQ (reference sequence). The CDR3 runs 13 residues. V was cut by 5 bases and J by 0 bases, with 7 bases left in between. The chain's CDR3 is CASSATVNTEAFF. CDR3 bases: TGTGCCAGCAGCGCAACGGTGAACACTGAAGCTTTCTTT.

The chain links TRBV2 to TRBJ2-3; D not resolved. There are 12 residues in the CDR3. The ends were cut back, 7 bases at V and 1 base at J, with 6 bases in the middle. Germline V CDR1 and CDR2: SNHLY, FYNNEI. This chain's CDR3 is CASTPGTDTQYF. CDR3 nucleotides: TGTGCCAGCACTCCGGGCACAGATACGCAGTATTTT. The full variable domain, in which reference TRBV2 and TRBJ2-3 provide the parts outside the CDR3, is EPEVTQTPSHQVTQMGQEVILRCVPISNHLYFYWYRQILGQKVEFLVSFYNNEISEKSEIFDDQFSVERPDGSNFTLKIRSTKLEDSAMYFCASTPGTDTQYFGPGTRLTVL.

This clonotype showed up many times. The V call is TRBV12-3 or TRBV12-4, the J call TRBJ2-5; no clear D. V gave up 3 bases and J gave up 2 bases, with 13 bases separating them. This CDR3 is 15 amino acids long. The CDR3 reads CASSLFSGGQETQYF. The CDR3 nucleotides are TGTGCCAGCAGTTTGTTCTCTGGCGGACAAGAGACCCAGTACTTC.

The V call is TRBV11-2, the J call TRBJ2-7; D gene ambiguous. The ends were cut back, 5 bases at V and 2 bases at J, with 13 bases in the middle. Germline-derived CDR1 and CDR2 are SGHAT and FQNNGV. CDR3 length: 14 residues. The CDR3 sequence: CASSGRWSAYEQYV. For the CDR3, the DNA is TGTGCCAGCAGCGGCCGGTGGAGTGCCTACGAGCAGTACGTC.

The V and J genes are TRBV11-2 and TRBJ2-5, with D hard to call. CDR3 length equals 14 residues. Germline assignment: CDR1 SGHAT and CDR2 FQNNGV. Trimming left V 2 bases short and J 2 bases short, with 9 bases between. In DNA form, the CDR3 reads TGTGCCAGCAGCTTAAGTCATAGGCAAGAGACCCAGTACTTC. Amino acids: CASSLSHRQETQYF.

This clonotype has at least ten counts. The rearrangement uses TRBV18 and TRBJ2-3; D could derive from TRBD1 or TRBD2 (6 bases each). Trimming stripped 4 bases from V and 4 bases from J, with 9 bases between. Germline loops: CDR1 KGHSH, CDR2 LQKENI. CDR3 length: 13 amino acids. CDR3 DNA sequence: TGTGCCAGCTCACGGGGGGCGCCAGATACGCAGTATTTT. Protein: CASSRGAPDTQYF. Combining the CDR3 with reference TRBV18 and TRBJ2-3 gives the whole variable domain NAGVMQNPRHLVRRRGQEARLRCSPMKGHSHVYWYRQLPEEGLKFMVYLQKENIIDESGMPKERFSAEFPKEGPSILRIQQVVRGDSAAYFCASSRGAPDTQYFGPGTRLTVL.

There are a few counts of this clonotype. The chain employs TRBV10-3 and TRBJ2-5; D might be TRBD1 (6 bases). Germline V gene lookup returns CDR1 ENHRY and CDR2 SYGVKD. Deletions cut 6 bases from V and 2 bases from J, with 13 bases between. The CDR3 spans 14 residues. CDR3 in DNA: TGTGCCATCAGGGGACACGGAAATCAAGAGACCCAGTACTTC. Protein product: CAIRGHGNQETQYF.

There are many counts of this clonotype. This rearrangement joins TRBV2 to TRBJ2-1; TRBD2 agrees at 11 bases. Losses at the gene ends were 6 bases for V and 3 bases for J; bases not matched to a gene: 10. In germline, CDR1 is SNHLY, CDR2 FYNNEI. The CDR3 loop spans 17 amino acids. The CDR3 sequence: CASSDALTSGGYNEQFF. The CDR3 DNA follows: TGTGCCAGCAGCGACGCCCTAACTAGCGGGGGCTACAATGAGCAGTTCTTC.

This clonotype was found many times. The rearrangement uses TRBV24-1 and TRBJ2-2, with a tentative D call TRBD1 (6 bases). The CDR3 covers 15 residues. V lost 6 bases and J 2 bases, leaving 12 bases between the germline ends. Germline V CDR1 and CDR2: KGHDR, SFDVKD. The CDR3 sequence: CATSKLDRNTGELFF. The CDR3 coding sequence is TGTGCCACCAGTAAATTGGACAGAAACACCGGGGAGCTGTTTTTT.

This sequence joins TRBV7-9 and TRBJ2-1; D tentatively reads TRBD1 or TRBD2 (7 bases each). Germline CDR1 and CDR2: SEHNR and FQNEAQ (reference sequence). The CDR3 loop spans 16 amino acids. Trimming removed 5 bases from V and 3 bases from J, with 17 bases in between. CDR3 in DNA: TGTGCCAGCAGCCCCCTAACAGGGGAGGGCTACAATGAGCAGTTCTTC. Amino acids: CASSPLTGEGYNEQFF.

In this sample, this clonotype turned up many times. The CDR3 bases are TGTGCCAGCAGCCCGGAGTACAATGAGCAGTTCTTC. As protein: CASSPEYNEQFF. The J gene is TRBJ2-1, the V gene TRBV11-2; D is uncertain. CDR1 and CDR2 from the germline V gene are SGHAT and FQNNGV. The V end was cut by 5 bases, the J end by 4 bases, with 6 bases between. There are 12 residues in the CDR3.

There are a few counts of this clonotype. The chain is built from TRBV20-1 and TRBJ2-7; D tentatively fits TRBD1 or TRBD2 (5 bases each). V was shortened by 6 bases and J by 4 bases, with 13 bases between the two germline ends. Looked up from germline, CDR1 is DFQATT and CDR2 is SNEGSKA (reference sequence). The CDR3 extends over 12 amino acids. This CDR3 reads CSARSGRYEQYF. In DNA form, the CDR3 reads TGCAGTGCAAGATCGGGACGATACGAGCAGTACTTC.

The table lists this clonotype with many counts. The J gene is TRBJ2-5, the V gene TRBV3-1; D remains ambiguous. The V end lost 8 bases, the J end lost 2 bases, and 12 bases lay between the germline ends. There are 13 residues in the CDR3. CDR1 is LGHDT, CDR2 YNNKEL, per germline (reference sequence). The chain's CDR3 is CASRHAAQETQYF. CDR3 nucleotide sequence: TGTGCCAGCCGTCATGCGGCGCAAGAGACCCAGTACTTC.

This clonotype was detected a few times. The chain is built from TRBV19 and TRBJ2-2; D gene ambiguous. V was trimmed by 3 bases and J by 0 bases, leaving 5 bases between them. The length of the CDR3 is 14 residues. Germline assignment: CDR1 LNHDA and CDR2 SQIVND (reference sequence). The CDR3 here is CASSIQANTGELFF. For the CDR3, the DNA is TGTGCCAGTAGTATCCAAGCGAACACCGGGGAGCTGTTTTTT.

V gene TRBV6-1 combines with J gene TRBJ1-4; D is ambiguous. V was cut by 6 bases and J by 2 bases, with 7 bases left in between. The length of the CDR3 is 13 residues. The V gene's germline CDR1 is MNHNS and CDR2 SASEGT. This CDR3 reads CASRLGTNEKLFF. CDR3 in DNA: TGTGCCAGCAGGTTGGGCACTAATGAAAAACTGTTTTTT.

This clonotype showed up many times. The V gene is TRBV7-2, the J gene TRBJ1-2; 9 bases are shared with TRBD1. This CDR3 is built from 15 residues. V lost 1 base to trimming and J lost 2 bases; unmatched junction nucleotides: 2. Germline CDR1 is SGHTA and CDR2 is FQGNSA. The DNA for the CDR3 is TGTGCCAGCAGCTTAGGGACAGGGGCGAACTATGGCTACACCTTC. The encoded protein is CASSLGTGANYGYTF.

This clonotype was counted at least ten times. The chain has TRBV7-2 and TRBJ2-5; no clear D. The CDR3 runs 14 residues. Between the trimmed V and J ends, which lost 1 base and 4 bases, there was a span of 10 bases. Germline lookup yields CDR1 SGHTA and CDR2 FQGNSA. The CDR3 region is CASSLGLPPETQYF. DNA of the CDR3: TGTGCCAGCAGCTTAGGGCTACCCCCAGAGACCCAGTACTTC. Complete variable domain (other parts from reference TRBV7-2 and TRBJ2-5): GAGVSQSPSNKVTEKGKDVELRCDPISGHTALYWYRQSLGQGLEFLIYFQGNSAPDKSGLPSDRFSAERTGGSVSTLTIQRTQQEDSAVYLCASSLGLPPETQYFGPGTRLLVL.

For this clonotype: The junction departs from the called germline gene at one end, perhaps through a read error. In nucleotides, the CDR3 is TGTGCCAGCAGTTTATCCGGACTAGCGGGAAACAATGAGCGGTTCTTC. Protein: CASSLSGLAGNNERFF. This sequence joins TRBV27 and TRBJ2-1; 12 bases map to TRBD2. Germline V lookup: CDR1 MNHEY, CDR2 SMNVEV (reference sequence). This CDR3 is 16 amino acids long.

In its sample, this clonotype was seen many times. The chain's CDR3 is CASSVQGRVTDTQYF. The CDR3 DNA sequence: TGTGCCAGCAGCGTACAGGGGAGGGTCACAGATACGCAGTATTTT. J is TRBJ2-3 and V is TRBV7-8, with D perhaps being TRBD1 or TRBD2 (7 bases each). The CDR3 covers 15 residues. The V gene's germline CDR1 is SGHVS and CDR2 FQNEAQ. V was shortened by 5 bases and J by 2 bases, with 14 bases between the two germline ends.

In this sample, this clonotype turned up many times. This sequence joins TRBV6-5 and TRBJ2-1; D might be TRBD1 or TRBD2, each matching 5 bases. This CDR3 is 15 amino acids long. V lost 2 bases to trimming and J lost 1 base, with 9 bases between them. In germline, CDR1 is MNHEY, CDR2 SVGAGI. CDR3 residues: CASSYRGPSYNEQFF. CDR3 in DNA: TGTGCCAGCAGTTACAGGGGACCATCCTACAATGAGCAGTTCTTC.

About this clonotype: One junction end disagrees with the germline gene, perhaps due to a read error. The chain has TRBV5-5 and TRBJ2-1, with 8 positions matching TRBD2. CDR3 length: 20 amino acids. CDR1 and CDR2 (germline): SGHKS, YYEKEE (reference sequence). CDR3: CASSQVLFRGQRERYNEQFF. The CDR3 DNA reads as TGCGCCAGCAGCCAAGTACTGTTTCGGGGGCAGCGGGAGAGGTACAATGAGCAGTTCTTC.